This TCR beta chain was captured by sequencing in a study of T cells after yellow fever vaccination. Study-wide context: The authors prepared low-cell-number fractions using SMART-Seq v4 Ultra Low Input.

Study conclusions and caveats: Only a small proportion of the clonotypes turned up in both the CD4 and the CD8 compartments, likely arising from convergent recombination. Contaminants from the bulk population, in the form of abundant clonotypes, could be found in FACS-sorted repertoires.

CDR1 is MGHRA, CDR2 YSYEKL, per germline. The V end lost 1 base, the J end lost 5 bases, and 5 bases lay between the germline ends. This CDR3 is built from 13 residues. In TCRdb, the 5' RACE reads were re-called with MiXCR into one record per CDR3 protein. The table lists around 320,000 distinct CDR3 sequences, approximately 4% of them singletons. This clonotype was seen repeatedly, ten times or more. Its antigen remains unknown. The receptor was derived from a man between 18 and 29 years old who received the YFV17D yellow fever vaccine. V and J are TRBV4-1 and TRBJ1-4; D gene unclear. This specimen was PBMCs, taken 15 days after the yellow fever booster vaccination. CDR3 sequence reads: CASSQGQNEKLFF. The DNA for the CDR3 is TGCGCCAGCAGCCAAGGACAAAATGAAAAACTGTTTTTT.